This T cell receptor (beta chain) was identified in a study of blood T cells in healthy people across ages. A second roughly 6 to 12 cycle PCR used barcoded and J-beta primers. TCRdb itself ran the 5' RACE reads through MiXCR, one entry per CDR3 protein. There are fewer than 800,000 distinct CDR3 sequences in the sample; around 25% occur only once, and 9% to 9.5% lies in the top ten. The germline V and J ends were trimmed by 3 bases and 7 bases, with 18 bases remaining between them. The CDR3 is 15 residues long. Per the germline V gene, CDR1 is MNHEY and CDR2 is SMNVEV (reference sequence). The same sample was also studied in work on T cells of mothers and their children. As that report states: Both sample barcodes and 2-4 random nucleotides came from the M1S primer of the second PCR.

The clonotype was recovered from a boy between 10 and 17 years old in good health. V gene TRBV27 combines with J gene TRBJ1-1; D gene unclear. The sample was blood. The CDR3 DNA reads as TGTGCCAGCAGTTTCACCCTCTGGCCCCCAGGTGAAGCTTTCTTT. It translates to CASSFTLWPPGEAFF.